This T cell receptor (beta chain) was documented in a study of blood T cell repertoires in COVID-19 (dated by TCRdb to 2020 to 2022). General notes on the study: Samples covering the acute and convalescent phases of COVID-19 were provided by collaborators in the United States, Italy and Spain. The repertoires were released in a freely available public database intended as a resource for research on the immune response to SARS-CoV-2. The material from the prospective study consisted of cDNA or gDNA derived from T cells, B-cell-depleted T cells, or PBMCs. Samples were obtained from the ongoing ImmuneRACE study (first 160 participants) and from 1,254 subjects provided by 6 global collaborators. Where available, HLA class I and class II types were obtained from metadata supplied by the sample provider rather than from assay-based typing. The dataset comprised deeply sampled blood TCRbeta repertoires from subjects exposed to, actively infected with, or recovered from COVID-19. The sample metadata nearly always contained a de-identified subject ID, COVID-19 status, age in years and sex.

The CDR3 spans 15 residues, from the cysteine through the phenylalanine. Of the read, only the CDR3 DNA is kept; its 45 bases are in frame from base 1. The germline V gene supplies CDR1 MGHRA and CDR2 YSYEKL. From V the trimming removes 0 bases and from J it removes 4 bases, while the gene matches leave 6 bases of the junction unaccounted for. Beyond this particular receptor, the publication reports: How much clinical and demographic metadata was included differed by source and by participant, and the metadata was provided uncurated.

A remark on this clone: Its antigen is unknown. No quality values exist for individual bases; no much larger clone is one base distant.

TCRbeta CDR3 regions were amplified from genomic DNA by means of the immunoSEQ Assay, a bias-controlled multiplex PCR. The study's own analysis went as follows. Nucleated cell counts per sample were estimated from amplification of reference gene primers within the assay. To quantify the absolute abundance of each unique TCRbeta CDR3 rearrangement, sequence reads were collapsed and filtered. For each sample, productive Simpson clonality was calculated as the square root of Simpson's diversity index over productive rearrangements. Drawn from immuneACCESS, this table holds only the in-frame rearrangements with V and J called that TCRdb kept. Clones are partly lost; checked studies trace under half to an unresolved V gene and leave the rest unexplained. That table supplies the V and J calls and clone size; D and trimming were determined from the DNA. The sample table records approximately 150,000 clones; 80% to 90% of these occur just once. The top ten hold roughly 15% of the sample.

Participants in the prospective study were aged 18 to 89 years, lived in about two dozen United States geographic areas, and enrolled through a virtual design. In the prospective study, participants were assigned to cohorts based on the clinical history participants reported in a screening survey and a study questionnaire. ImmuneRACE Cohort 3 recovered participants were defined by two consecutive negative NP/OP PCR tests, healthcare professional clearance, or symptom resolution. In the prospective study, whole blood, serum and a nasopharyngeal or oropharyngeal swab were collected from each participant by mobile phlebotomists. Prospective study participants could optionally give additional blood draws and questionnaires over an approximately two-month period. Before DNA extraction, blood samples from the prospective study were shipped at room temperature or frozen.

The sequence is built from TRBV4-1 and TRBJ2-7, with 7 bases aligning to TRBD1. The sample was PBMCs or T cells enriched from blood (not recorded which). The sequence came from a man in his fifties or sixties who had recovered from COVID-19. The sequence in DNA is TGCGCCAGCAGCCAAGAGAGGACAGGAAGATACGAGCAGTACTTC. Translated, this is CASSQERTGRYEQYF.